This T cell receptor (beta chain) was identified during a study of blood T cells in healthy people across ages. Study-level results: Possibly confounding the expanded clonotype changes was the fact that donor CMV status was unknown. TCR beta diversity was tightly associated with the proportion of naive T cells.

The CDR3 contains 15 residues. Germline loops: CDR1 SGHTA, CDR2 FQGNSA. V lost 4 bases and J 2 bases, leaving 15 bases between the germline ends. The use of a sample-barcoded 5' primer and a J-beta primer mix characterized a second PCR of roughly 6 to 11 cycles. A template-switch adaptor with 12 random nucleotides tagged each cDNA molecule. TCRdb reprocessed the 5' RACE reads with MiXCR, giving one entry per CDR3 protein. Here the sample spans 1.8 million or so distinct CDR3 sequences, about two fifths being singletons. This clonotype has only one observation. The antigen remains undetermined. This chain connects TRBV7-2 to TRBJ2-7; tentatively, D is TRBD1 or TRBD2 (5 bases each). This TCR came from a human donor in good health. Sequences were obtained from blood. The CDR3 nucleotides are TGTGCCAGCAGCTGGTCACGGGACGGGGCCTACGAGCAGTACTTC. It translates to CASSWSRDGAYEQYF.